A single sample is the source of the 11 T cell receptor beta chains below, sequenced in a study of blood T cell repertoires in COVID-19. Data came from immunoSEQ multiplex PCR; TCRdb stores just in-frame clones and leaves some out. This table has roughly 150,000 clones, roughly 82% appearing once. The sequenced material came from peripheral blood. Receptor source: a woman aged 50 to 60 in a cohort sampled during active or convalescent COVID-19.

This clone was found a few times. The chain links TRBV15 to TRBJ1-1; D possibly corresponds to TRBD1 (6 bases). There are 13 residues in the CDR3. Between the trimmed V and J ends, which lost 5 bases and 8 bases, there was a span of 15 bases. Germline-derived CDR1 and CDR2 are LNHNV and YYDKDF (reference sequence). Written as DNA, the CDR3 is TGTGCCACCAGCCGCCGGATGGGACAAGAAGCTTTCTTT. As protein: CATSRRMGQEAFF.

The chain recombines TRBV11-3 with TRBJ2-2, with D hard to call. Trimming left V 3 bases short and J 6 bases short, with 8 bases between. The CDR3 sequence is 13 residues long. Per the germline V gene, CDR1 is SGHNT and CDR2 is YENEEA. CDR3 residues: CASSFGSAGELFF. Here the CDR3 DNA reads TGTGCCAGCAGCTTCGGGTCCGCCGGGGAGCTGTTTTTT.

CDR3 DNA: TGTGCCAGCAGCTCTAACAGTAACTATGGCTACACCTTC. Protein product: CASSSNSNYGYTF. The chain couples TRBV7-2 to TRBJ1-2; D ambiguous. V was trimmed by 4 bases and J by 1 base, leaving 7 bases between them. Germline CDR1 reads SGHTA; CDR2 reads FQGNSA. The CDR3 contains 13 residues.

The chain has TRBV7-2 and TRBJ1-5; the match to TRBD1 covers 9 bases. The ends lost 1 base at V and 3 bases at J; junction bases unmatched: 7. Germline CDR1 SGHTA, CDR2 FQGNSA. The length of the CDR3 is 17 residues. The CDR3 reads CASSLGTGQGPNQPQHF. CDR3 DNA sequence: TGTGCCAGCAGCTTAGGTACGGGACAGGGACCCAATCAGCCCCAGCATTTT.

The chain joins TRBV6-2 or TRBV6-3 to TRBJ2-7; perhaps TRBD1 as D (6 bases). This CDR3 is 15 amino acids long. The V gene's germline CDR1 is MNHEY and CDR2 SVGEGT. With 6 bases removed from V and 5 bases from J, the gap between germline ends came to 20 bases. The CDR3 bases are TGTGCCAGCAGCCAGACAGGAGGTGGTAGGGACGAGCAGTACTTC. As protein: CASSQTGGGRDEQYF.

CDR3 amino acids: CASSLTGGNEKLFF. In nucleotides, the CDR3 is TGTGCCAGCAGCCTCACAGGGGGCAATGAAAAACTGTTTTTT. The chain recombines TRBV9 with TRBJ1-4; 9 bases map to TRBD1. Trimming cost V 4 bases and J 5 bases; bases outside gene matches: 3. Germline values: CDR1 SGDLS, CDR2 YYNGEE. The CDR3 contains 14 residues.

This sequence joins TRBV18 and TRBJ2-1; 9 positions match TRBD2. CDR3 length: 17 amino acids. Germline V CDR1 and CDR2: KGHSH, LQKENI. V lost 6 bases to trimming and J lost 0 bases; unmatched junction nucleotides: 9. CDR3: CASSLERGASSYNEQFF. In nucleotides, the CDR3 is TGTGCCAGCTCTCTTGAGCGGGGGGCTAGCTCCTACAATGAGCAGTTCTTC.

The rearrangement uses TRBV5-4 and TRBJ2-3, with TRBD2 matching 13 bases. Germline V gene sequence: CDR1 SGHNT, CDR2 YYREEE (reference sequence). This CDR3 comprises 15 residues. The ends lost 7 bases at V and 7 bases at J; junction bases unmatched: 9. In DNA form, the CDR3 reads TGTGCCAGCGGGACTAGCGGGGAAGATGAAAATACGCAGTATTTT. Translation: CASGTSGEDENTQYF.

Only a few counts were recorded for this clone. The rearrangement joins TRBV7-9 to TRBJ1-6, with D unclear. The CDR3 runs 12 residues. Trimming shortened V by 5 bases and J by 10 bases, and 9 bases separated the two germline ends. Germline CDR1 and CDR2: SEHNR and FQNEAQ (reference sequence). CDR3 loop: CASSPEISPLHF. The CDR3 coding sequence is TGTGCCAGCAGCCCGGAGATCTCACCCCTCCACTTT. The full variable domain, completed using reference TRBV7-9 and TRBJ1-6, is DTGVSQNPRHKITKRGQNVTFRCDPISEHNRLYWYRQTLGQGPEFLTYFQNEAQLEKSRLLSDRFSAERPKGSFSTLEIQRTEQGDSAMYLCASSPEISPLHFGNGTRLTVT.

V usage is TRBV11-2 and J usage is TRBJ1-1; D possibly corresponds to TRBD1 (6 bases). The CDR3 is 13 residues long. Trimming cost V 1 base and J 6 bases, with 9 bases left between them. Per germline, CDR1 SGHAT and CDR2 FQNNGV. For the CDR3, the DNA is TGTGCCAGCAGCTTAGCTCGGACAGCTGAAGCTTTCTTT. Translated: CASSLARTAEAFF.

The chain joins TRBV3-1 (or the pseudogene TRBV3-2) to TRBJ2-1, with 10 bases aligning to TRBD1. V was clipped by 1 base and J by 6 bases; unmatched bases: 3. The CDR3 length is 15 residues. CDR1 and CDR2 (germline): LGHDT, YNNKEL (reference sequence). For the CDR3, the DNA is TGTGCCAGCAGCCAAGCTTGGACAGGGGGCAATGAGCAGTTCTTC. This codes for CASSQAWTGGNEQFF.